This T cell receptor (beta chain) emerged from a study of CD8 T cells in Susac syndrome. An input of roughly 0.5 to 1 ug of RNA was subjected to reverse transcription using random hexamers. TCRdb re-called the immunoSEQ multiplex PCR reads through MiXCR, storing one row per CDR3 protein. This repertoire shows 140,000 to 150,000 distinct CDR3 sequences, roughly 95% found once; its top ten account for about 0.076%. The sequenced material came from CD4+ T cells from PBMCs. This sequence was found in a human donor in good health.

The CDR3 region has the DNA TGCAGTGCTAGAGAGACAGGTACCTATGGCTACACCTTC. Translated: CSARETGTYGYTF. The chain links TRBV20-1 to TRBJ1-2; TRBD1 might be the D (6 bases). Germline V gene sequence: CDR1 DFQATT, CDR2 SNEGSKA (reference sequence). CDR3 length equals 13 residues. Trimming removed 0 bases at V and 4 bases at J, with 9 bases between.